A selection of T cell receptor beta chains follows, all from one sample in a study of T-cell memory formation after mild COVID-19. TCRdb analysed the 5' RACE reads with MiXCR anew, one entry per CDR3 protein. The sample yields just over 350,000 distinct CDR3 sequences, roughly 14% seen once. The sequenced sample was PBMCs or a T cell subset sorted from them (not recorded which). These receptors were collected from a man between 18 and 29 years old who had mild COVID-19 (a few samples of this study predate the infection). Cell type and time point are not known. CDR3s include the opening cysteine and the closing phenylalanine or tryptophan. Fields, in order: CDR3 length, J gene, clone size, D gene, V gene, CDR3 DNA, CDR3 protein. D genes are given only for firm matches. Some rows mark clone size as missing; the rest say once, few, many or name a class of expanded clone.

cdr3_length: 16; j_call: TRBJ1-4; clone_size: NA; d_call: TRBD1; v_call: TRBV25-1; cdr3_nt: TGTGCCAGCATGGGCAGGGGGCTCCCAACTAATGAAAAACTGTTTTTT; cdr3_aa: CASMGRGLPTNEKLFF
cdr3_length: 15; j_call: TRBJ2-5; clone_size: NA; d_call: NA; v_call: TRBV4-3; cdr3_nt: TGCGCCAGCAGCCAAGCGCTGGGAATTAGAGAGACCCAGTACTTC; cdr3_aa: CASSQALGIRETQYF
cdr3_length: 15; j_call: TRBJ1-3; clone_size: few; d_call: NA; v_call: TRBV7-9; cdr3_nt: TGTGCCAGCAGCTTACAGGGTGACTCTGGAAACACCATATATTTT; cdr3_aa: CASSLQGDSGNTIYF
cdr3_length: 14; j_call: TRBJ1-2; clone_size: NA; d_call: NA; v_call: TRBV28; cdr3_nt: TGTGCCAGCACCCCCACTCTCTTGGGCTATGGCTACACCTTC; cdr3_aa: CASTPTLLGYGYTF
cdr3_length: 15; j_call: TRBJ2-6; clone_size: few; d_call: NA; v_call: TRBV30; cdr3_nt: TGTGCCTGGAGTTTGGGGTCAGCTGGGGCCAACGTCCTGACTTTC; cdr3_aa: CAWSLGSAGANVLTF
cdr3_length: 15; j_call: TRBJ1-1; clone_size: NA; d_call: NA; v_call: TRBV4-1; cdr3_nt: TGCGCCAGCAGCCAAGACCCAGGGACGAACACTGAAGCTTTCTTT; cdr3_aa: CASSQDPGTNTEAFF
cdr3_length: 13; j_call: TRBJ1-2; clone_size: NA; d_call: NA; v_call: TRBV6-1; cdr3_nt: TGTGCCAGCAGTAACAGGGTACCGGGAGGCTACACCTTC; cdr3_aa: CASSNRVPGGYTF
cdr3_length: 15; j_call: TRBJ2-1; clone_size: NA; d_call: NA; v_call: TRBV6-2/TRBV6-3; cdr3_nt: TGTGCCAGCAGCCCGGGAGCGGCGACCTACAATGAGCAGTTCTTC; cdr3_aa: CASSPGAATYNEQFF
cdr3_length: 15; j_call: TRBJ2-5; clone_size: few; d_call: NA; v_call: TRBV7-9; cdr3_nt: TGTGCCAGCAGCTTAGCGAGGCAGAAACAAGAGACCCAGTACTTC; cdr3_aa: CASSLARQKQETQYF
cdr3_length: 14; j_call: TRBJ2-5; clone_size: few; d_call: TRBD2; v_call: TRBV30; cdr3_nt: TGTGCCTGGAGTGTAGTGGGGGGGGAAGCCGCCCAGTACTTC; cdr3_aa: CAWSVVGGEAAQYF
cdr3_length: 13; j_call: TRBJ2-5; clone_size: NA; d_call: NA; v_call: TRBV5-1; cdr3_nt: TGCGCCAGCAGCCCGGGGACTGCAGAGACCCAGTACTTC; cdr3_aa: CASSPGTAETQYF
cdr3_length: 17; j_call: TRBJ2-5; clone_size: NA; d_call: TRBD1; v_call: TRBV4-2; cdr3_nt: TGTGCCAGCAGCCAAGACGGACCCGGACAGGGGAGGGAGACCCAGTACTTC; cdr3_aa: CASSQDGPGQGRETQYF
cdr3_length: 14; j_call: TRBJ2-2; clone_size: NA; d_call: NA; v_call: TRBV21-1; cdr3_nt: TGTGCCAGCAGCAAAGTTCCGAACACCGGGGAGCTGTTTTTT; cdr3_aa: CASSKVPNTGELFF
cdr3_length: 14; j_call: TRBJ1-6; clone_size: few; d_call: NA; v_call: TRBV6-5; cdr3_nt: TGTGCCAGCAGTTACGGGCAGGGTTATTCACCCCTCCACTTT; cdr3_aa: CASSYGQGYSPLHF
cdr3_length: 12; j_call: TRBJ2-3; clone_size: few; d_call: TRBD2; v_call: TRBV7-2; cdr3_nt: TGTGCCAGCAGCTTACTGGGACTAGCTCAGTATTTT; cdr3_aa: CASSLLGLAQYF
cdr3_length: 16; j_call: TRBJ2-5; clone_size: once; d_call: TRBD1; v_call: TRBV4-1; cdr3_nt: TGCGCCAGCAGCCAAGGGGGACAGAGAGCTGAAGAGACCCAGTACTTC; cdr3_aa: CASSQGGQRAEETQYF
cdr3_length: 14; j_call: TRBJ2-7; clone_size: few; d_call: NA; v_call: TRBV5-6; cdr3_nt: TGTGCCAGCAGCCCTGGTGGGCTGACCTACGAGCAGTACTTC; cdr3_aa: CASSPGGLTYEQYF
cdr3_length: 14; j_call: TRBJ2-3; clone_size: many; d_call: NA; v_call: TRBV12-3/TRBV12-4; cdr3_nt: TGTGCCAGCAGTTTGAACAACCCCACAGATACGCAGTATTTT; cdr3_aa: CASSLNNPTDTQYF
cdr3_length: 14; j_call: TRBJ1-1; clone_size: many; d_call: NA; v_call: TRBV7-9; cdr3_nt: TGTGCCAGCAGCTTGGGGGCTGGGAACACTGAAGCTTTCTTT; cdr3_aa: CASSLGAGNTEAFF
cdr3_length: 12; j_call: TRBJ1-1; clone_size: many; d_call: NA; v_call: TRBV4-2; cdr3_nt: TGTGCCAGCACCGACTGGGGGGCTGAAGCTTTCTTT; cdr3_aa: CASTDWGAEAFF
cdr3_length: 14; j_call: TRBJ1-1; clone_size: few; d_call: NA; v_call: TRBV28; cdr3_nt: TGTGCCAGCAGTTTCCGGGACGGTGGCACTGAAGCTTTCTTT; cdr3_aa: CASSFRDGGTEAFF
cdr3_length: 17; j_call: TRBJ2-7; clone_size: NA; d_call: TRBD1; v_call: TRBV5-1; cdr3_nt: TGCGCCAGCAGCTTGGAATCGGGGGACAGGGTGTCTGTCGAGCAGTACTTC; cdr3_aa: CASSLESGDRVSVEQYF